The T cell receptor beta chain under discussion was sequenced for a study of CD8+ T cells in alopecia areata. About the study: Recipients were approximately 7-11-week-old female C3H/HeJ mice grafted with skin from roughly 6-12-month-old C3H/HeJ donors with spontaneous alopecia.

General study results and limits: Mice showed TCR sharing more clearly than patients did, possibly owing to HLA. The study also sequences resident alphabeta T cells of normal skin in scalp samples.

Sorting of pooled cutaneous lymph node cells used CD4, CD8alpha, NKG2D, NKG2ACE and other markers. cDNA prepared by RNA extraction and subsequent reverse transcription served as the template for sequencing. The data were produced by immunoSEQ multiplex PCR, yet TCRdb's version contains in-frame clones alone and is incomplete. The sample was found to contain approximately 280,000 clones, and every one recurs. A few counts support this clone. Its antigen is as yet unknown. These gene names are mouse names. The read gets to within 4 residues of the CDR3 end, and the germline J gene fills in the rest. At the DNA level, this CDR3 is encoded by other sequences in the same sample as well. Looked up from germline, CDR1 is NNHDY and CDR2 is SYVADS. CDR3 length: 14 amino acids. V lost 5 bases to trimming and J lost 2 bases; unmatched junction nucleotides: 2.

Sequenced: CD4+ T cells sorted from a lymph node. The chain uses TRBV13-3 and TRBJ2-2, with 8 bases fitting TRBD2. This clonotype originated in a C3H/HeJ mouse with alopecia areata. The mouse line has the MHC haplotype H2-k. The part of the CDR3 DNA that was read is TGTGCCAGCAGACTGGGGGCTAACACCGGG. Its protein is CASRLGANTG. The CDR3 in its entirety is CASRLGANTGQLYF.